The present entry profiles one TCR delta chain with its context. Its specificity is unknown. This sequence is one base from a far larger clone and is likely a read error. This specimen includes other DNA sequences encoding the same CDR3. The data were taken from a study of delta chains in infants with herpesvirus infections. As for the study in general: A Ugandan infant cohort was followed from birth for primary CMV. Postnatally CMV-infected infants were checked for a public fetal Vdelta1/Vgamma8 clonotype. Overall study findings and caveats: The public clonotype appeared only at the first post-infection time point. Three infants infected before 120 days plus one congenital case had the public Vdelta1 clonotype.

Reverse transcription of PBMC RNA used primers specific for the gamma and delta chains. TCRdb re-called the RT-PCR reads via CATT. This sample has over 300 delta-chain clones; approximately 72% occur once, and the top ten carry approximately 57%. The CDR3 loop spans 18 amino acids. Looked up from germline, CDR1 is GEAIGNYY and CDR2 is EKD. The chain has TRDV2 and TRDJ1; 13 bases agree with TRDD3. The origin of this receptor is a human donor who was a Ugandan infant, either HIV-exposed or HIV-unexposed (not recorded which). The specimen comprised peripheral blood, sampled at time point 3 of longitudinal follow-up. DNA of the CDR3: TGTGCCTGTGACGGCATCGGTACTGGGGGATACGAGTCCGACAAACTCATCTTT. It codes for CACDGIGTGGYESDKLIF.